A single sample is the source of the 15 T cell receptor beta chains below, sequenced in a study of early T cells in non-severe SARS-CoV-2 infection. MiXCR, run by TCRdb on the 5' RACE reads, gives a single entry per CDR3 protein. The data hold tens of thousands of distinct CDR3 sequences, with 4% observed a single time. The specimen was whole blood. All receptors come from an adult who was a healthcare worker with PCR-confirmed SARS-CoV-2 infection or an uninfected control (not recorded which).

This clonotype was seen repeatedly, ten times or more. The chain recombines TRBV19 with TRBJ1-5, with 7 bases matching TRBD1. Unmatched junction bases numbered 5, after V lost 6 bases and J lost 0 bases. CDR1 is LNHDA, CDR2 SQIVND, per germline (reference sequence). There are 15 residues in the CDR3. The CDR3 nucleotides are TGTGCCAGTAGACCGGACAGGCCTAGCAATCAGCCCCAGCATTTT. It is translated as CASRPDRPSNQPQHF.

This clonotype was picked up many times. The CDR3: CSASRGGDQPQHF. In nucleotides, the CDR3 is TGCAGTGCTAGTCGCGGAGGGGATCAGCCCCAGCATTTT. This chain links TRBV20-1 with TRBJ1-5; weak D call: TRBD1 (5 bases). Germline V gene sequence: CDR1 DFQATT, CDR2 SNEGSKA (reference sequence). This CDR3 has 13 residues. V lost 3 bases and J lost 5, with 11 bases in between.

There are many counts of this clonotype. V and J are TRBV20-1 and TRBJ2-7, with 10 bases aligning to TRBD1. The CDR3 sequence is 13 residues long. The germline CDR1 and CDR2 sequences are DFQATT and SNEGSKA (reference sequence). With 6 bases clipped from V and 5 bases from J, the junction kept 7 bases outside the gene matches. The CDR3 protein is CSATGTGDDEQYF. In DNA form, the CDR3 reads TGCAGTGCAACCGGGACAGGGGACGACGAGCAGTACTTC.

This clonotype was picked up many times. This sequence joins TRBV20-1 and TRBJ2-5, with 7 positions matching TRBD2. The germline V gene has CDR1 DFQATT and CDR2 SNEGSKA (reference sequence). The CDR3 runs to 14 residues. The V segment lost 3 bases and the J segment 2 bases; nucleotides outside the gene matches: 6. For the CDR3, the DNA is TGCAGTGCTAGGGGGGGGGACCCGCAAGAGACCCAGTACTTC. It is translated as CSARGGDPQETQYF.

This clonotype was seen at least ten times. The CDR3 coding sequence is TGTGCCAGCAGTCCCTGGACCGCATCCTCTGGAAACACCATATATTTT. It is translated as CASSPWTASSGNTIYF. This sequence joins TRBV2 and TRBJ1-3; D gene uncertain. CDR1 SNHLY and CDR2 FYNNEI come from the germline V gene. Trimming took 5 bases from V and 0 from J, leaving 14 bases between them. The CDR3 spans 16 residues.

This clonotype has a count of ten or more. DNA of the CDR3: TGTGCCAGCAGTCCTCGTCCCTCTGGGGCCAACGTCCTGACTTTC. Encoded protein: CASSPRPSGANVLTF. The rearrangement uses TRBV6-5 and TRBJ2-6; no clear D gene. This CDR3 spans 15 amino acids. The germline gives CDR1 MNHEY, CDR2 SVGAGI. Trimming shortened V by 5 bases and J by 0 bases, and 8 bases separated the two germline ends.

The chain carries TRBV7-9 and TRBJ1-4, with 7 bases lining up with TRBD1. Germline CDR1 SEHNR, CDR2 FQNEAQ (reference sequence). Trimming took 5 bases from V and 8 from J; bases not matched to a gene: 14. This CDR3 region has 16 residues. The CDR3 sequence: CASSLDRVAVGEKLFF. The DNA for the CDR3 is TGTGCCAGCAGCCTCGACAGGGTAGCAGTCGGCGAAAAACTGTTTTTT.

This clonotype was picked up many times. The rearrangement joins TRBV6-5 to TRBJ2-5; either TRBD1 or TRBD2 may supply D (7 bases each). There are 17 residues in the CDR3. Deletions cut 7 bases from V and 0 bases from J, with 21 bases between. Germline V gene data show CDR1 as MNHEY and CDR2 as SVGAGI. The CDR3 sequence: CASNNRGAGVNQETQYF. The CDR3 bases are TGTGCCAGCAACAACAGGGGTGCGGGGGTGAACCAAGAGACCCAGTACTTC.

As for this clonotype: A read error is possible here, since a much larger clone lies one base away. V usage is TRBV29-1 and J usage is TRBJ2-6, with D perhaps matching TRBD1 (5 bases). The germline V gene encodes CDR1 SQVTM and CDR2 ANQGSEA. This CDR3 is built from 13 residues. The CDR3 bases are TGCAGCGTGGACATCTCTGGGGCCAACGACCTGACTTTC. It encodes CSVDISGANDLTF.

This clonotype was counted ten times or more. CDR3 amino acids: CSARDDNRGPFEQYF. The CDR3 DNA reads TGCAGTGCTAGAGACGATAACAGGGGGCCCTTCGAGCAGTACTTC. This chain uses TRBV20-1 with TRBJ2-7; 9 bases align to TRBD1. Germline V CDR1 and CDR2: DFQATT, SNEGSKA (reference sequence). The ends lost 0 bases at V and 6 bases at J; junction bases unmatched: 9. The CDR3 is made up of 15 amino acids.

The rearrangement joins TRBV9 to TRBJ1-6; possible D gene TRBD1, 6 bases. Germline assignment: CDR1 SGDLS and CDR2 YYNGEE. Trimming shortened V by 4 bases and J by 8 bases, and 13 bases separated the two germline ends. The CDR3 runs to 14 residues. Written as DNA, the CDR3 is TGTGCCAGCAGCTTACAGGGCGCCGATTCACCCCTCCACTTT. Residues: CASSLQGADSPLHF.

This clonotype has at least ten counts. The V gene is TRBV7-9, the J gene TRBJ1-2; D perhaps matches TRBD1 (5 bases). V shed 5 bases and J shed 4 bases, with 14 bases lying between them. CDR3 length: 14 residues. Germline V gives CDR1 SEHNR, CDR2 FQNEAQ (reference sequence). In DNA form, the CDR3 reads TGTGCCAGCAGCGAGATCAGGGAATCCTATGGCTACACCTTC. Translation: CASSEIRESYGYTF.

A note on this clonotype: A much larger clone differs by one base, so this may be a read error. This rearrangement joins TRBV19 to TRBJ2-4; 8 bases match TRBD1. Trimming took 6 bases from V and 5 from J; bases not matched to a gene: 6. The CDR3 is made up of 14 amino acids. CDR1 and CDR2 (germline): LNHDA, SQIVND (reference sequence). The CDR3 sequence is CASSSGQDQNIQYF. CDR3 sequence (DNA): TGTGCCAGTAGCTCGGGACAGGACCAAAACATTCAGTACTTC.

The V call is TRBV5-1, the J call TRBJ2-2, with no clear D. Trimming took 4 bases from V and 3 from J, leaving 16 bases between them. Germline lookup yields CDR1 SGHRS and CDR2 YFSETQ. The CDR3 runs 16 residues. This chain's CDR3 is CASSTSPQTDTGELFF. The CDR3 nucleotides are TGCGCCAGCAGCACCTCGCCCCAAACAGACACCGGGGAGCTGTTTTTT. Drawing the rest from reference TRBV5-1 and TRBJ2-2, the complete variable domain is KAGVTQTPRYLIKTRGQQVTLSCSPISGHRSVSWYQQTPGQGLQFLFEYFSETQRNKGNFPGRFSGRQFSNSRSEMNVSTLELGDSALYLCASSTSPQTDTGELFFGEGSRLTVL.

This clonotype was detected ten times or more. The V call is TRBV11-2, the J call TRBJ2-7; 15 bases line up with TRBD2. This CDR3 spans 15 amino acids. Germline assignment: CDR1 SGHAT and CDR2 FQNNGV. J was trimmed by 4 bases and V by 4 bases; bases with no gene match: 2. The CDR3 is CASSYGLAGGYEQYF. CDR3 bases: TGTGCCAGCAGCTACGGACTAGCGGGAGGGTACGAGCAGTACTTC. The whole variable domain, remainder taken from reference TRBV11-2 and TRBJ2-7, is EAGVAQSPRYKIIEKRQSVAFWCNPISGHATLYWYQQILGQGPKLLIQFQNNGVVDDSQLPKDRFSAERLKGVDSTLKIQPAKLEDSAVYLCASSYGLAGGYEQYFGPGTRLTVT.